The present T cell receptor (beta chain) was sequenced within a study of response to subunit inactivated influenza vaccine. V was pared by 3 bases and J by 3 bases, with 6 bases between. The CDR3 covers 13 residues. CDR1 is KGHSH, CDR2 LQKENI, per germline. Study outcomes and limitations: Seasonal influenza vaccination, on each occasion, was suggested by the authors to recruit few new T cells.

A single record per CDR3 protein comes from TCRdb applying MiXCR to the RT-PCR reads. The profile shows 450,000 to 550,000 distinct CDR3 sequences, 25% of them singletons. Points on this clonotype: Antigen: not known.

The chain uses TRBV18 and TRBJ1-5; no clear D. This sample comprised CD4+ T cells sorted from PBMCs, obtained 5 to 6 days after vaccination. The sequence was collected from a man in his fifties who received an inactivated influenza vaccine. CDR3 nucleotide sequence: TGTGCCAGCTCACCTGGGGACAATCAGCCCCAGCATTTT. Translation gives CASSPGDNQPQHF. Variable domain in full (rest from reference TRBV18 and TRBJ1-5): NAGVMQNPRHLVRRRGQEARLRCSPMKGHSHVYWYRQLPEEGLKFMVYLQKENIIDESGMPKERFSAEFPKEGPSILRIQQVVRGDSAAYFCASSPGDNQPQHFGDGTRLSIL.